This T cell receptor (beta chain) was documented in a study of CD8 T cells in ankylosing spondylitis. Scientists made TCR beta libraries using quantitative 5'-RACE with molecular barcodes. TCRdb called the 5' RACE reads again in MiXCR, with one record for every CDR3 protein. The data show 200,000 to 300,000 distinct CDR3 sequences, roughly 8.6% seen once. Trimming removed 2 bases at V and 7 bases at J, with 11 bases between. The CDR3 contains 13 residues. The sequenced sample was blood, either unsorted or a sorted T cell fraction (not recorded which). The sequence was obtained from a male donor with ankylosing spondylitis or in good health (not recorded which). This sequence joins TRBV12-3 or TRBV12-4 and TRBJ1-1; D is possibly TRBD1 (6 bases). The CDR3, as DNA: TGTGCCAGCAGTTTACGGGCAGGGGTTGAAGCTTTCTTT. Translation: CASSLRAGVEAFF.